The 13 T cell receptor beta chains presented below share a single source sample, sequenced in a study of blood T cell repertoires in COVID-19. The table came from immunoSEQ multiplex PCR; TCRdb's copy has only in-frame clones and leaves some out. The sample lists about 50,000 clones, 70% to 85% seen once, with 5.5% to 6% in the top ten. The sample comprised PBMCs or T cells enriched from blood (not recorded which). The receptors stem from a woman aged 45-59 years with acute COVID-19.

This sequence joins TRBV18 and TRBJ1-3; D is ambiguous. CDR1 KGHSH and CDR2 LQKENI come from the germline V gene. V lost 3 bases and J 0 bases, leaving 3 bases between the germline ends. CDR3 size: 13 residues. CDR3 DNA sequence: TGTGCCAGCTCACCTAGCTCTGGAAACACCATATATTTT. Translated: CASSPSSGNTIYF. Together with reference TRBV18 and TRBJ1-3, the CDR3 gives the full variable domain: NAGVMQNPRHLVRRRGQEARLRCSPMKGHSHVYWYRQLPEEGLKFMVYLQKENIIDESGMPKERFSAEFPKEGPSILRIQQVVRGDSAAYFCASSPSSGNTIYFGEGSWLTVV.

The rearrangement joins TRBV4-1 to TRBJ1-3, with D possibly TRBD1 on 6 matching bases. Trimming pared 0 bases from V and 0 bases from J, leaving 9 bases between. CDR3 length equals 16 residues. The V gene's germline CDR1 is MGHRA and CDR2 YSYEKL. CDR3 DNA: TGCGCCAGCAGCCAAGATCAAGGGGGCTCTGGAAACACCATATATTTT. It yields the protein CASSQDQGGSGNTIYF.

The V call is TRBV28, the J call TRBJ1-1; 7 nucleotides line up with TRBD1. Germline V gives CDR1 MDHEN, CDR2 SYDVKM. The CDR3 spans 16 residues. Trimming at V came to 7 bases and at J to 0 bases, leaving 11 bases not matched to a gene. CDR3 nucleotides: TGTGCCAGCACTCCTAGACAGGGTTTGGTGAACACTGAAGCTTTCTTT. It specifies CASTPRQGLVNTEAFF.

The V call is TRBV7-2, the J call TRBJ2-3; 12 positions agree with TRBD2. The trim removed 5 bases at V and 1 base at J, leaving 10 bases unmatched. From germline, CDR1 is SGHTA and CDR2 FQGNSA. The CDR3 sequence is 18 residues long. The CDR3 region is CASSRRAGLAGGTDTQYF. As DNA, the CDR3 is TGTGCCAGCAGCCGGCGGGCGGGACTAGCGGGCGGCACAGATACGCAGTATTTT.

The genes are TRBV11-1 and TRBJ2-1; 8 bases align to TRBD2. This CDR3 has 15 residues. With V trimmed by 5 bases and J by 0 bases, 3 bases remained unmatched. Germline loops: CDR1 SGHAT, CDR2 FQDESV (reference sequence). The CDR3 is CASSLSGASYNEQFF. The CDR3 DNA reads TGTGCCAGCAGCCTTAGCGGGGCCTCCTACAATGAGCAGTTCTTC.

The gene calls are TRBV18 and TRBJ1-1; 7 bases are shared with TRBD1. The CDR3 totals 16 residues. The V gene end was trimmed by 3 bases and the J gene end by 6 bases; junction bases not matched to a gene: 13. Germline values: CDR1 KGHSH, CDR2 LQKENI. The CDR3 reads CASSPVPGQPPSEAFF. The CDR3 DNA reads as TGTGCCAGCTCACCGGTACCGGGACAGCCGCCCTCTGAAGCTTTCTTT. Filled out from reference TRBV18 and TRBJ1-1, the complete variable domain reads NAGVMQNPRHLVRRRGQEARLRCSPMKGHSHVYWYRQLPEEGLKFMVYLQKENIIDESGMPKERFSAEFPKEGPSILRIQQVVRGDSAAYFCASSPVPGQPPSEAFFGQGTRLTVV.

This chain connects TRBV10-3 to TRBJ1-5; unclear D gene. Germline CDR1 ENHRY, CDR2 SYGVKD. Trimming removed 3 bases at V and 3 bases at J, with 12 bases between. This CDR3 is built from 15 residues. The CDR3: CAISDTSGSNQPQHF. The CDR3 DNA reads as TGTGCCATCAGTGATACTTCGGGGTCCAATCAGCCCCAGCATTTT.

J is TRBJ1-1 and V is TRBV30, with 7 bases fitting TRBD1. V lost 2 bases to trimming and J lost 1 base; unmatched junction nucleotides: 7. Germline V gives CDR1 GTSNPN, CDR2 SVGIG (reference sequence). The length of the CDR3 is 15 residues. The CDR3 coding sequence is TGTGCCTGGAGTCGAGGGGGCTGGGGGAACACTGAAGCTTTCTTT. Protein product: CAWSRGGWGNTEAFF. Supplemented by reference TRBV30 and TRBJ1-1, the full variable domain reads SQTIHQWPATLVQPVGSPLSLECTVEGTSNPNLYWYRQAAGRGLQLLFYSVGIGQISSEVPQNLSASRPQDRQFILSSKKLLLSDSGFYLCAWSRGGWGNTEAFFGQGTRLTVV.

This clone was observed many times. V gene TRBV18 combines with J gene TRBJ2-5; D uncertain. This CDR3 is built from 12 residues. The V gene lost 2 bases and the J gene lost 3 bases, with 4 bases spanning the gap. CDR1 is KGHSH and CDR2 is LQKENI in the germline V gene. The chain's CDR3 is CASSPSEETQYF. In DNA, the CDR3 is TGTGCCAGCTCACCATCAGAAGAGACCCAGTACTTC.

This chain connects TRBV7-2 to TRBJ1-4; 9 positions match TRBD1. The germline V gene has CDR1 SGHTA and CDR2 FQGNSA. The CDR3 contains 15 residues. V trimming: 5 bases; J trimming: 7 bases; junction bases outside the gene matches: 8. The CDR3 region has the DNA TGTGCCAGCAGCCCTCACAGGGGGCGGAGTGAAAAACTGTTTTTT. Encoded protein: CASSPHRGRSEKLFF.

The genes are TRBV18 and TRBJ1-3; perhaps TRBD1 as D (5 bases). The length of the CDR3 is 15 residues. V dropped 4 bases and J dropped 1 base, with 11 bases sitting between them. CDR1 is KGHSH and CDR2 is LQKENI in the germline V gene. Here the CDR3 reads CASSQNQGSGNTIYF. Written as DNA, the CDR3 is TGTGCCAGCTCACAAAACCAGGGATCTGGAAACACCATATATTTT. Looking up the rest from reference TRBV18 and TRBJ1-3 gives the full variable domain: NAGVMQNPRHLVRRRGQEARLRCSPMKGHSHVYWYRQLPEEGLKFMVYLQKENIIDESGMPKERFSAEFPKEGPSILRIQQVVRGDSAAYFCASSQNQGSGNTIYFGEGSWLTVV.

V gene TRBV19 combines with J gene TRBJ1-5, with a weak D call TRBD1 (5 bases). The ends were cut back, 5 bases at V and 5 bases at J, with 10 bases in the middle. The CDR3 is 13 residues long. CDR1 LNHDA and CDR2 SQIVND come from the germline V gene (reference sequence). The CDR3 region is CASSSQVHQPQHF. CDR3 sequence (DNA): TGTGCCAGTAGTTCACAGGTCCATCAGCCCCAGCATTTT.

V is TRBV15 and J is TRBJ2-1, with D maybe TRBD1 (5 bases). This CDR3 has 12 residues. Germline CDR1 LNHNV, CDR2 YYDKDF (reference sequence). V was cut by 11 bases and J by 9 bases, with 17 bases left in between. The DNA for the CDR3 is TGTGCCGCCGGGTTACCCCAGGGTGAGCAGTTCTTC. Translation: CAAGLPQGEQFF.